The 8 T cell receptor beta chains below were found in one sample sequenced in a study of cytomegalovirus exposure and HLA in healthy donors. The PCR had 60 Vbeta and 13 Jbeta primers. Clones were read by immunoSEQ multiplex PCR, and TCRdb kept only the in-frame ones, dropping some. The sample lists about 130,000 clones, roughly 78% occurring once. The sample consisted of PBMCs. The receptor source for this set is a man aged 30-40 years in good health and CMV-seronegative.

V gene TRBV5-1 combines with J gene TRBJ2-3; 9 bases agree with TRBD1. This CDR3 spans 15 amino acids. CDR1 is SGHRS and CDR2 is YFSETQ in the germline V gene. J lost 1 base, V lost 0 bases, and 0 bases had no gene match. The CDR3 sequence is CASSLGTGGTDTQYF. In DNA form, the CDR3 reads TGCGCCAGCAGCTTGGGGACAGGGGGCACAGATACGCAGTATTTT.

The CDR3 sequence: CASSHRRLAGEQFF. The CDR3 bases are TGTGCCAGCAGCCACCGTAGACTAGCGGGTGAGCAGTTCTTC. The chain couples TRBV11-2 to TRBJ2-1, with TRBD2 identical over 10 bases. Germline V gene sequence: CDR1 SGHAT, CDR2 FQNNGV. J lost 9 bases, V lost 5 bases, and 7 bases had no gene match. The CDR3 is 14 amino acids.

There are a few counts of this clone. The rearrangement joins TRBV19 to TRBJ1-2, with TRBD1 as a possible D gene (6 bases). Germline V gene lookup returns CDR1 LNHDA and CDR2 SQIVND (reference sequence). This CDR3 is built from 10 residues. V was pared by 9 bases and J by 6 bases, with 8 bases between. The CDR3 here is CASHRDGYTF. The CDR3 DNA follows: TGTGCCAGCCACAGGGATGGCTACACCTTC.

This sequence joins TRBV27 and TRBJ2-1; D is unresolved. V was shortened by 4 bases and J by 9 bases, with 10 bases between the two germline ends. Germline V gene data show CDR1 as MNHEY and CDR2 as SMNVEV (reference sequence). This CDR3 has 12 amino acids. CDR3 sequence: CASSSLLTEQFF. In DNA, the CDR3 is TGTGCCAGCAGTTCCTTACTCACTGAGCAGTTCTTC.

This chain uses TRBV29-1 with TRBJ2-7; D possibly corresponds to TRBD2 (6 bases). Germline CDR1 is SQVTM and CDR2 is ANQGSEA. CDR3 size: 13 residues. V was pared by 2 bases and J by 3 bases, with 11 bases between. The CDR3 coding sequence is TGCAGCGTTGAAACTATGGGGGGCTACGAGCAGTACTTC. Translation gives CSVETMGGYEQYF.

This sequence joins TRBV28 and TRBJ2-7; a possible D gene is TRBD2 (5 bases). With 10 bases removed from V and 3 bases from J, the gap between germline ends came to 10 bases. Germline-derived CDR1 and CDR2 are MDHEN and SYDVKM. This CDR3 spans 11 amino acids. CDR3 amino acids: CATRAGYEQYF. CDR3 nucleotides: TGTGCCACTCGGGCGGGCTACGAGCAGTACTTC.

The chain has TRBV5-1 and TRBJ2-7; 8 bases match TRBD1. The germline V gene has CDR1 SGHRS and CDR2 YFSETQ. V dropped 5 bases and J dropped 6; count of bases not matched to a gene: 13. This CDR3 region has 15 residues. CDR3 loop: CASRPSGTGEPEQYF. CDR3 in DNA: TGCGCCAGCAGACCCTCCGGGACAGGCGAGCCCGAGCAGTACTTC.

This clone was found a few times. CDR3 sequence: CASSLSMAGGSYEQYF. DNA of the CDR3: TGTGCCAGCAGTTTATCGATGGCAGGGGGCTCCTACGAGCAGTACTTC. The gene calls are TRBV27 and TRBJ2-7; 7 nucleotides agree with TRBD1. Germline values: CDR1 MNHEY, CDR2 SMNVEV (reference sequence). Germline trimming cut 0 bases from V and 0 bases from J; bases unmatched to any gene: 5. The CDR3 has 16 residues.